Sequencing of this T cell receptor (beta chain) was carried out in a study of PD-1 blockade in classical Hodgkin lymphoma. Study background: On a schedule of every 2 weeks, patients received nivolumab 3 mg/kg intravenously. Findings and caveats of the study: CD8+ TCR diversity did not rise significantly by C4D1, unlike CD4+. Complete responders had baseline diversity similar to newly diagnosed patients. Newly diagnosed patients were reported to exhibit reduced baseline TCR diversity relative to healthy donors.

Trimming removed 7 bases from V and 7 bases from J, with 19 bases in between. The germline CDR1 and CDR2 sequences are SGHTA and FQGNSA. CDR3 size: 14 residues. Exposure to brentuximab vedotin varied, and each patient had relapsed following autologous stem cell transplantation. Data came from immunoSEQ multiplex PCR; TCRdb stores just in-frame clones and leaves some out. The sample carries more than 35,000 clones, over 65% recorded once. A word on this clone: What it binds is not known.

Sequenced here: peripheral blood mononuclear cells (PBMCs), sampled before the second cycle of nivolumab. This sequence was found in a human donor with classical Hodgkin lymphoma. The chain carries TRBV7-2 and TRBJ1-2; TRBD1 is a possible D gene (6 bases). The CDR3 is CASTPNGGGFGYTF. The CDR3 bases are TGTGCCAGCACCCCGAACGGGGGCGGGTTTGGCTACACCTTC.